The 27 T cell receptor beta chains below come from one sample, sequenced in a study of T cells in Graves' hyperthyroidism and ophthalmopathy. Amplified TCR beta CDR3 regions came from RNA transcripts. An initial round of RT-PCR targeting the TCR CDR3 relied on the HTBI primer set. TCRdb called the multiplex PCR reads again in MiXCR, with one record for every CDR3 protein. The sample consists of hundreds of thousands of distinct CDR3 sequences, approximately 40% of them appearing once. The sample was blood. Receptors were obtained from a man aged 18 to 29 with Graves' hyperthyroidism.

The V call is TRBV11-3, the J call TRBJ2-7; D possibly corresponds to TRBD2 (5 bases). This CDR3 is built from 14 residues. V lost 1 base and J lost 1, with 8 bases in between. CDR1 is SGHNT and CDR2 is YENEEA in the germline V gene. Written as DNA, the CDR3 is TGTGCCAGCAGCTTAGTGAGGGTTTCCTACGAGCAGTACTTC. This gives the protein CASSLVRVSYEQYF.

This sequence joins TRBV2 and TRBJ2-7; D gene ambiguous. Looked up from germline, CDR1 is SNHLY and CDR2 is FYNNEI. Trimming pared 5 bases from V and 0 bases from J, leaving 11 bases between. The CDR3 has 14 residues. CDR3 sequence: CASSLLAVSYEQYF. CDR3 sequence (DNA): TGTGCCAGCAGTTTATTGGCAGTCTCCTACGAGCAGTACTTC.

This chain links TRBV9 with TRBJ1-2; 7 bases agree with TRBD1. After removal of 4 bases from V and 7 bases from J, the junction contained 7 bases not matched to a gene. Germline V lookup: CDR1 SGDLS, CDR2 YYNGEE. The CDR3 extends over 13 amino acids. The CDR3 protein is CASSLQGKGGYTF. CDR3 coding DNA: TGTGCCAGCAGCCTACAGGGGAAGGGTGGCTACACCTTC.

On this clonotype: One end of the junction does not line up with germline, which may come from a read error. This rearrangement joins TRBV7-9 to TRBJ1-6; 7 nucleotides align to TRBD1. The CDR3 spans 17 residues. Germline loops: CDR1 SEHNR, CDR2 FQNEAQ (reference sequence). The CDR3 DNA reads as TGCGCCAGCAGCCAAACGGGCTACAGGGGAGATAATTCACCCCTCCACTTT. Protein product: CASSQTGYRGDNSPLHF. Combining the CDR3 with reference TRBV7-9 and TRBJ1-6 gives the whole variable domain DTGVSQNPRHKITKRGQNVTFRCDPISEHNRLYWYRQTLGQGPEFLTYFQNEAQLEKSRLLSDRFSAERPKGSFSTLEIQRTEQGDSAMYLCASSQTGYRGDNSPLHFGNGTRLTVT.

This clonotype was recorded only once. This could be a read error, since a much larger clone is one nucleotide away. This chain uses TRBV20-1 with TRBJ1-2; tentatively, D is TRBD1 (6 bases). Germline CDR1 reads DFQATT; CDR2 reads SNEGSKA (reference sequence). The CDR3 runs to 13 residues. CDR3 loop: CGAEQRGTGGYTF. The CDR3 bases are TGCGGTGCAGAGCAACGTGGTACAGGGGGCTACACCTTC.

This clonotype has only a few counts. This rearrangement joins TRBV19 to TRBJ2-7; TRBD1 or TRBD2 may be the D gene (8 bases each). The CDR3 totals 14 residues. Between the trimmed V and J ends, which lost 6 bases and 4 bases, there was a span of 16 bases. Germline-derived CDR1 and CDR2 are LNHDA and SQIVND (reference sequence). This CDR3 is CASSGGDRRYEQYF. The CDR3 nucleotides read TGTGCCAGTAGCGGGGGGGACAGGAGGTACGAGCAGTACTTC.

This clonotype was seen more than once but under ten times. The J gene is TRBJ1-2, the V gene TRBV7-9, with 7 bases that match TRBD1. After removal of 5 bases from V and 3 bases from J, the junction contained 6 bases not matched to a gene. There are 14 residues in the CDR3. Germline lookup yields CDR1 SEHNR and CDR2 FQNEAQ (reference sequence). The CDR3 is CASSNYDRDYGYTF. The CDR3 DNA follows: TGTGCCAGCAGCAACTATGACAGGGACTATGGCTACACCTTC.

The rearrangement links TRBV15 to TRBJ2-6; 8 bases fit TRBD1. Germline CDR1 is LNHNV and CDR2 is YYDKDF (reference sequence). There are 16 residues in the CDR3. Trimming cost V 5 bases and J 2 bases; bases outside gene matches: 5. CDR3 coding DNA: TGTGCCACCAGCCTTTACAGGGGGGCTGGGGCCAACGTCCTGACTTTC. This encodes CATSLYRGAGANVLTF.

J is TRBJ1-6 and V is TRBV20-1; D gene ambiguous. Looked up from germline, CDR1 is DFQATT and CDR2 is SNEGSKA (reference sequence). This CDR3 has 14 residues. Trimming took off 5 bases at V and 11 bases at J, with 19 bases between the two ends. CDR3 nucleotides: TGCAGTGCTCCCCCGGCCGGACTTGGCGCACCCCTCCACTTT. Translating it yields CSAPPAGLGAPLHF.

The chain recombines TRBV5-6 with TRBJ1-5; unclear D gene. CDR1 and CDR2 from the germline V gene are SGHDT and YYEEEE. CDR3 length: 15 amino acids. Trimming removed 2 bases at V and 1 base at J, with 10 bases between. This chain's CDR3 is CASSFGELSNQPQHF. CDR3 nucleotide sequence: TGTGCCAGCAGCTTTGGGGAATTGAGCAATCAGCCCCAGCATTTT.

The chain employs TRBV20-1 and TRBJ1-6; possibly TRBD1 for D (5 bases). Per the germline V gene, CDR1 is DFQATT and CDR2 is SNEGSKA (reference sequence). There are 14 residues in the CDR3. The V end lost 5 bases, the J end lost 4 bases, and 12 bases lay between the germline ends. CDR3: CSAPVGTYNSPLHF. For the CDR3, the DNA is TGCAGTGCTCCTGTGGGGACTTATAATTCACCCCTCCACTTT.

The chain employs TRBV2 and TRBJ2-1; D possibly corresponds to TRBD2 (6 bases). V lost 3 bases and J 2 bases, leaving 8 bases between the germline ends. The CDR3 extends over 14 amino acids. The germline V gene encodes CDR1 SNHLY and CDR2 FYNNEI. The CDR3 protein is CASSDTGAYNEQFF. The CDR3 DNA is TGTGCCAGCAGTGATACGGGGGCCTACAATGAGCAGTTCTTC.

The gene calls are TRBV7-7 and TRBJ2-2, with 9 bases matching TRBD2. Germline V gene lookup returns CDR1 SSHAT and CDR2 FNYEAQ (reference sequence). The length of the CDR3 is 14 residues. The CDR3 protein is CARDRGTSSGELFF. CDR3 DNA: TGTGCTAGAGATCGGGGGACTAGCAGCGGGGAGCTGTTTTTT. Full variable domain (remainder filled in from reference TRBV7-7 and TRBJ2-2): GAGVSQSPRYKVTKRGQDVTLRCDPISSHATLYWYQQALGQGPEFLTYFNYEAQPDKSGLPSDRFSAERPEGSISTLTIQRTEQRDSAMYRCARDRGTSSGELFFGEGSRLTVL.

A few counts support this clonotype. This rearrangement joins TRBV5-1 to TRBJ2-2, with TRBD1 matching over 7 bases. The J segment lost 1 base and the V segment lost 7 bases, leaving 7 bases of the junction unmatched. The CDR3 contains 15 residues. Germline V lookup: CDR1 SGHRS, CDR2 YFSETQ. CDR3 nucleotide sequence: TGCGCCAGCGCCCCCGGGACAGTGAACACCGGGGAGCTGTTTTTT. Amino acids: CASAPGTVNTGELFF. Looking up the rest from reference TRBV5-1 and TRBJ2-2 gives the full variable domain: KAGVTQTPRYLIKTRGQQVTLSCSPISGHRSVSWYQQTPGQGLQFLFEYFSETQRNKGNFPGRFSGRQFSNSRSEMNVSTLELGDSALYLCASAPGTVNTGELFFGEGSRLTVL.

The CDR3 reads CASSSGTGRSEAFF. CDR3 in DNA: TGTGCCAGCAGCTCAGGGACGGGGAGGTCTGAAGCTTTCTTT. The chain combines TRBV7-1 with TRBJ1-1; D is undetermined. TRBV7-1 falls under the ORF class, with uncertain function. CDR3 length equals 14 residues. The V end lost 1 base, the J end lost 6 bases, and 12 bases lay between the germline ends.

The rearrangement links TRBV7-8 to TRBJ2-3; D uncertain. V lost 5 bases and J lost 0, with 12 bases in between. Germline V gene data show CDR1 as SGHVS and CDR2 as FQNEAQ. This CDR3 comprises 15 residues. CDR3 sequence reads: CASSLTLRSTDTQYF. DNA of the CDR3: TGTGCCAGCAGCCTCACGTTGCGGAGCACAGATACGCAGTATTTT.

This clonotype has a count of ten or more. The rearrangement joins TRBV2 to TRBJ2-7; either TRBD1 or TRBD2 may fit D (5 bases each). Germline CDR1 is SNHLY and CDR2 is FYNNEI. This CDR3 is built from 13 residues. With 2 bases removed from V and 3 bases from J, the gap between germline ends came to 8 bases. This CDR3 reads CASSERDRYEQYF. CDR3 DNA sequence: TGTGCCAGCAGTGAAAGGGACCGCTACGAGCAGTACTTC.

This clonotype was recorded many times. The genes are TRBV12-3 or TRBV12-4 and TRBJ2-5, with D uncertain. The CDR3 runs 11 residues. Trimming took 6 bases from V and 4 from J, leaving 6 bases between them. CDR3 protein: CASSFSETQYF. In nucleotides, the CDR3 is TGTGCCAGCAGCTTTTCAGAGACCCAGTACTTC.

Note on this clonotype: Since a much larger clone is just one base distant, this may be a read error. CDR3 sequence (DNA): TGTGCCATCAGTGGGGAGGCGGCACTGAACACTGAAGCTTTCTTT. Protein sequence: CAISGEAALNTEAFF. The chain carries TRBV10-3 and TRBJ1-1; the D is unclear. This CDR3 is 15 amino acids long. The germline V gene has CDR1 ENHRY and CDR2 SYGVKD. Trimming pared 4 bases from V and 0 bases from J, leaving 12 bases between.

This chain uses TRBV6-5 with TRBJ1-6; D remains unclear. The germline gives CDR1 MNHEY, CDR2 SVGAGI. V was clipped by 6 bases and J by 6 bases, with 15 bases between them. The CDR3 has 15 amino acids. CDR3 loop: CASRSDGGSNSPLHF. The CDR3 nucleotides are TGTGCCAGCAGGTCGGACGGAGGGAGTAATTCACCCCTCCACTTT.

Of note for this clonotype: A clone one base away is much larger, so this may be a read error. The chain couples TRBV14 to TRBJ1-6; 7 bases match TRBD1. Per the germline V gene, CDR1 is SGHDN and CDR2 is FVKESK. CDR3 length: 15 residues. CDR3 amino acids: CASSQVDRHNTPLHF. The CDR3 nucleotides read TGTGCCAGCAGCCAAGTGGACAGGCATAATACACCCCTCCACTTT.

This clonotype has at least ten counts. The CDR3 sequence is CASTTSGYEQYF. CDR3 DNA sequence: TGTGCCAGCACTACTAGTGGTTACGAGCAGTACTTC. The rearrangement joins TRBV2 to TRBJ2-7; a weak D match, TRBD2 (5 bases). V lost 7 bases to trimming and J lost 4 bases, with 11 bases between them. Germline CDR1 reads SNHLY; CDR2 reads FYNNEI. This CDR3 is 12 amino acids long.

This rearrangement joins TRBV19 to TRBJ2-7; 10 bases are shared with TRBD2. The CDR3 sequence is 15 residues long. Germline-derived CDR1 and CDR2 are LNHDA and SQIVND (reference sequence). Trimming at V came to 3 bases and at J to 3 bases, leaving 5 bases not matched to a gene. CDR3 DNA: TGTGCCAGTAGTATTATAGCGGGAGGTCTCTACGAGCAGTACTTC. Translating gives CASSIIAGGLYEQYF.

V and J are TRBV29-1 and TRBJ2-5; D gene ambiguous. Germline CDR1 SQVTM, CDR2 ANQGSEA. The CDR3 sequence is 14 residues long. Trimming took 1 base from V and 0 from J, leaving 9 bases between them. The CDR3 protein is CSVEGADHQETQYF. CDR3 sequence (DNA): TGCAGCGTTGAAGGGGCCGACCACCAAGAGACCCAGTACTTC. The entire variable domain, with the rest obtained from reference TRBV29-1 and TRBJ2-5, is as follows: SAVISQKPSRDICQRGTSLTIQCQVDSQVTMMFWYRQQPGQSLTLIATANQGSEATYESGFVIDKFPISRPNLTFSTLTVSNMSPEDSSIYLCSVEGADHQETQYFGPGTRLLVL.

The CDR3 reads CASSEPGSAEAFF. The CDR3 DNA follows: TGTGCCAGCAGTGAGCCAGGCAGCGCTGAAGCTTTCTTT. This sequence joins TRBV6-1 and TRBJ1-1; D is unclear. The ends were cut back, 3 bases at V and 6 bases at J, with 11 bases in the middle. CDR1 is MNHNS, CDR2 SASEGT, per germline. The CDR3 has 13 amino acids.

There are many counts of this clonotype. This rearrangement joins TRBV19 to TRBJ2-7, with D perhaps matching TRBD1 (5 bases). Trimming stripped 7 bases from V and 0 bases from J, with 13 bases between. This CDR3 spans 14 amino acids. Germline loops: CDR1 LNHDA, CDR2 SQIVND (reference sequence). The CDR3 nucleotides read TGTGCCAGTACCCTCACAGGAAGCTCCTACGAGCAGTACTTC. Residues: CASTLTGSSYEQYF.

This clonotype was recorded many times. The chain is built from TRBV19 and TRBJ1-2; D not certain. This CDR3 region has 15 residues. The V gene's germline CDR1 is LNHDA and CDR2 SQIVND (reference sequence). V shed 8 bases and J shed 5 bases, with 21 bases lying between them. CDR3 protein: CASRPLRPLGYGYTF. CDR3 DNA sequence: TGTGCCAGTCGACCCCTGCGGCCCTTGGGGTATGGCTACACCTTC.